Each of the 9 T cell receptor beta chains below was sequenced from the same sample in a study of metastatic and nonmetastatic thyroid tumors. The entire patient cohort was treatment-naive prior to thyroid surgery. Using MiXCR, TCRdb re-called clones from the PCR reads. The table lists 55,000 or so clones, about 15% of them singletons, with 2.5% to 3% in the top ten. Sequencing was done on a sample of blood. These receptors were collected from a female donor with papillary thyroid cancer or a benign thyroid nodule (not recorded which). Some clones in this sample may be carry-over from other donors' samples.

This clone was seen repeatedly, ten times or more. The chain's CDR3 is CSARDGGASTYNEQFF. CDR3 DNA: TGCAGTGCTAGAGATGGGGGGGCCTCAACCTACAATGAGCAGTTCTTC. The chain recombines TRBV20-1 with TRBJ2-1, with a weak D call TRBD2 (7 bases). The CDR3 is 16 residues long. The V gene lost 0 bases and the J gene lost 2 bases, with 14 bases spanning the gap. The germline gives CDR1 DFQATT, CDR2 SNEGSKA (reference sequence).

The gene calls are TRBV6-5 and TRBJ2-7; D remains ambiguous. Germline CDR1 is MNHEY and CDR2 is SVGAGI. The CDR3 has 13 amino acids. V gave up 4 bases and J gave up 3 bases, with 10 bases separating them. In DNA form, the CDR3 reads TGTGCCAGCAGTTCCGAGGTGTACTACGAGCAGTACTTC. This translates into CASSSEVYYEQYF.

The rearrangement uses TRBV6-1 and TRBJ2-7; no clear D. The V end lost 0 bases, the J end lost 0 bases, and 6 bases lay between the germline ends. Germline CDR1 reads MNHNS; CDR2 reads SASEGT. This CDR3 is built from 14 residues. Here the CDR3 reads CASSEAVSSYEQYF. CDR3 coding DNA: TGTGCCAGCAGTGAAGCTGTCAGCTCCTACGAGCAGTACTTC.

This chain links TRBV6-1 with TRBJ2-3, with D unclear. CDR1 and CDR2 (germline): MNHNS, SASEGT. Trimming shortened V by 7 bases and J by 2 bases, and 28 bases separated the two germline ends. The CDR3 has 19 amino acids. The CDR3 DNA is TGTGCCAGCATGTCGGTACTATCGCGATTACGCCACATCACAGATACGCAGTATTTT. Residues: CASMSVLSRLRHITDTQYF.

This clone was recorded many times. The chain carries TRBV18 and TRBJ1-2; 11 positions match TRBD1. This CDR3 spans 15 amino acids. V lost 5 bases to trimming and J lost 2 bases; unmatched junction nucleotides: 4. CDR1 KGHSH and CDR2 LQKENI come from the germline V gene. CDR3 nucleotide sequence: TGTGCCAGCTCAACGGGACAGGGGGTGAACTATGGCTACACCTTC. It is translated as CASSTGQGVNYGYTF.

This clone was seen repeatedly, ten times or more. The chain joins TRBV10-3 to TRBJ2-1, with 10 bases lining up with TRBD2. The CDR3 totals 15 residues. CDR1 ENHRY and CDR2 SYGVKD come from the germline V gene. V lost 0 bases, J lost 8 bases, and 4 bases stayed unmatched. CDR3 nucleotide sequence: TGTGCCATCAGTGAGTCTAGCGGGAGGTCGCATGAGCAGTTCTTC. Translating it yields CAISESSGRSHEQFF.

This clone is termed medium-sized. The rearrangement joins TRBV27 to TRBJ2-7; D remains ambiguous. Germline V gives CDR1 MNHEY, CDR2 SMNVEV (reference sequence). V lost 6 bases, J lost 2 bases, and 14 bases lay in between. This CDR3 is 14 amino acids long. The CDR3 loop is CASRRSDGAYEQYF. DNA for the CDR3: TGTGCCAGCAGGCGCTCAGACGGCGCCTACGAGCAGTACTTC.

Only a few counts were recorded for this clone. In DNA, the CDR3 is TGTGCCACAGCGAAAGGCGCTAACAATCAGCCCCAGCATTTT. Its protein is CATAKGANNQPQHF. The rearrangement uses TRBV15 and TRBJ1-5; D unclear. With 9 bases removed from V and 3 bases from J, the gap between germline ends came to 15 bases. The CDR3 spans 14 residues. Germline-derived CDR1 and CDR2 are LNHNV and YYDKDF (reference sequence).

The V and J genes are TRBV27 and TRBJ2-7, with TRBD2 identical over 11 bases. With V trimmed by 4 bases and J by 0 bases, 5 bases remained unmatched. Germline CDR1 reads MNHEY; CDR2 reads SMNVEV (reference sequence). The CDR3 is 16 residues long. The CDR3 protein is CASSSRLAGPSYEQYF. CDR3 DNA sequence: TGTGCCAGCAGTTCCCGACTAGCGGGGCCCTCCTACGAGCAGTACTTC.